This entry describes one T cell receptor beta chain. Antigen specificity is unknown. The sample is drawn from a study of breast tumors, draining lymph nodes, adjacent tissues. Germline V lookup: CDR1 SNHLY, CDR2 FYNNEI. The CDR3 extends over 15 amino acids. With 6 bases clipped from V and 7 bases from J, the junction kept 11 bases outside the gene matches. General study points: Tumor repertoires ranked between lymph nodes and nontumor tissue in diversity, with V and J gene preferences. Tumor T cell lymph node origin was a supported hypothesis, not proven. Tumor and nontumor repertoires were significantly more similar in luminal-like than in basal-like breast cancer. The data were judged consistent with most tumor T cells coming from lymph node and expanding in tumor.

In TCRdb, the multiplex PCR reads were re-called with MiXCR into one record per CDR3 protein. The table lists about 110,000 distinct CDR3 sequences, around 30% of them singletons. Samples came from axillary lymph nodes draining the breast cancer. The sample comprised axillary lymph node tissue. The chain links TRBV2 to TRBJ1-4; 7 bases fit TRBD1. This receptor was identified in a female donor with breast cancer. Some clones in this sample may be carry-over from other donors' samples. The CDR3 DNA reads as TGTGCCAGCAGCTATACAGGGGACGACGGTGAAAAACTGTTTTTT. This translates into CASSYTGDDGEKLFF.